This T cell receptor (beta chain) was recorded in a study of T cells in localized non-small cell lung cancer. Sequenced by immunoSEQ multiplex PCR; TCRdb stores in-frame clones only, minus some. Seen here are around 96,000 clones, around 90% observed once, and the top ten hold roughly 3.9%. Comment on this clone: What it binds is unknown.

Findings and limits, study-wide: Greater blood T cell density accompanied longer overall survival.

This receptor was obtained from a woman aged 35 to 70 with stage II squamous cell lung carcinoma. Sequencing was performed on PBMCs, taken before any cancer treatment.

The CDR3 bases are TGTGCCAGTAACCACCGGGACAGTCACAATCAGCCCCAGCATTTT. It specifies CASNHRDSHNQPQHF. The J gene is TRBJ1-5, the V gene TRBV19, with 7 bases matching TRBD1. J lost 3 bases, V lost 7 bases, and 9 bases had no gene match. Germline assignment: CDR1 LNHDA and CDR2 SQIVND (reference sequence). The CDR3 runs to 15 residues. The variable domain in full, with the rest retrieved from reference TRBV19 and TRBJ1-5, is DGGITQSPKYLFRKEGQNVTLSCEQNLNHDAMYWYRQDPGQGLRLIYYSQIVNDFQKGDIAEGYSVSREKKESFPLTVTSAQKNPTAFYLCASNHRDSHNQPQHFGDGTRLSIL.